This TCR beta chain was identified in a study of glioma-infiltrating T cells after dendritic cell vaccination. About the research overall: Dendritic cell vaccine was injected intradermally three times, biweekly.

The PCR used 60 V beta and 13 J beta primers. The assay was immunoSEQ multiplex PCR, and TCRdb's table has in-frame clones only and misses some. The data show tens of thousands of clones, roughly 87% seen once. None of the glioblastoma patients had an isocitrate dehydrogenase mutation. The ends were cut back, 3 bases at V and 2 bases at J, with 21 bases in the middle. CDR1 is SGHNT, CDR2 YYREEE, per germline (reference sequence). The CDR3 runs 18 residues. The chain carries TRBV5-4 and TRBJ2-1; a weak D match, TRBD2 (7 bases). The sequencing here drew on blood, taken before dendritic cell vaccination. This TCR was sampled from a human donor with glioblastoma. The DNA for the CDR3 is TGTGCCAGCAGCTCTGGGAAAGTTGGGGGGGGCGCCTACAATGAGCAGTTCTTC. This gives the protein CASSSGKVGGGAYNEQFF.